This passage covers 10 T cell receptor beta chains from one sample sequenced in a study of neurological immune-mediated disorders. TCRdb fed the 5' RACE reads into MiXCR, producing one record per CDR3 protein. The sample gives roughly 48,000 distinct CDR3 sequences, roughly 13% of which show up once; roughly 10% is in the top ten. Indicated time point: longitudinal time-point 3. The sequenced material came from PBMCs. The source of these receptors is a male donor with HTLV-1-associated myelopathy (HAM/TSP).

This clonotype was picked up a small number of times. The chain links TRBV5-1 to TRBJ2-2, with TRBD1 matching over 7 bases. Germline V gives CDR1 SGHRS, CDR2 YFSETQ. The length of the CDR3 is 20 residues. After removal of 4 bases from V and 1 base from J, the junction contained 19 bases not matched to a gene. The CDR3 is CASSPPGQLRGNLNTGELFF. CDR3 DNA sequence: TGCGCCAGCAGCCCGCCGGGACAGCTCCGGGGAAACTTGAACACCGGGGAGCTGTTTTTT.

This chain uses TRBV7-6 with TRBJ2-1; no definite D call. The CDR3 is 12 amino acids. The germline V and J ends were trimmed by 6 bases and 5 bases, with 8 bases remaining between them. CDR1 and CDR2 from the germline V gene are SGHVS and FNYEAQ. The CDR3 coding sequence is TGTGCCAGCAGTAGGCCAGACAATGAGCAGTTCTTC. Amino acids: CASSRPDNEQFF.

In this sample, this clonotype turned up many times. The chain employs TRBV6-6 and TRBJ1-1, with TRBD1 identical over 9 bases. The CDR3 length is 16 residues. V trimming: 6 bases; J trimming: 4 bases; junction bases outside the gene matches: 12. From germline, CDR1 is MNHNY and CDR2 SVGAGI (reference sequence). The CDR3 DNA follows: TGTGCCAGCAGCTACCGGCCCGGGACAGGGCCCACTGAAGCTTTCTTT. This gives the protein CASSYRPGTGPTEAFF.

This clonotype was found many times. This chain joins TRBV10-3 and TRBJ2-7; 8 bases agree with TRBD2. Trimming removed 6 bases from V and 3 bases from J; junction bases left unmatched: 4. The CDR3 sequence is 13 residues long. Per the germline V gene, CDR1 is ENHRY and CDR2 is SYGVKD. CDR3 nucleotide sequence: TGTGCCATCAGCCCCGGGGGGGGCTACGAGCAGTACTTC. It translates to CAISPGGGYEQYF.

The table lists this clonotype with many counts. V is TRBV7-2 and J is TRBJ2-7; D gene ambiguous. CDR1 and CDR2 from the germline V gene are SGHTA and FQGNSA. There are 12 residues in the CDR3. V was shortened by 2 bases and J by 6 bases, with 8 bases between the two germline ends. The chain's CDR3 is CASSLSGFEQYF. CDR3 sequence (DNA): TGTGCCAGCAGCTTATCTGGTTTCGAGCAGTACTTC.

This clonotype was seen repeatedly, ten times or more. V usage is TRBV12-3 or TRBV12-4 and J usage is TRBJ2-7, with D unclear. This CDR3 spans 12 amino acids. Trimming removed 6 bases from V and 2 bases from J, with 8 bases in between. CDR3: CASRGIAYEQYF. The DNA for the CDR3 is TGTGCCAGCAGGGGGATCGCCTACGAGCAGTACTTC.

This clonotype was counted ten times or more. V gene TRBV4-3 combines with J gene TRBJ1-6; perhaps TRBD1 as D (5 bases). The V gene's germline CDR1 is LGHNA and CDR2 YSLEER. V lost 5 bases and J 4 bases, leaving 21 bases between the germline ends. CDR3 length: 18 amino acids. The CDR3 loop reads CASSKERDLLVYNSPLHF. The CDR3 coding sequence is TGCGCCAGCAGCAAGGAACGGGACCTGCTCGTTTATAATTCACCCCTCCACTTT.

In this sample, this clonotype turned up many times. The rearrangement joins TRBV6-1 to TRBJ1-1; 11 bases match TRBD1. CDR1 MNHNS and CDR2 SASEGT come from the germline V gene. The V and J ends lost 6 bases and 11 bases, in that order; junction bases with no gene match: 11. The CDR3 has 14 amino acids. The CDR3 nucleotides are TGTGCCAGCAGGGACGAAGGACAGGGGGCGGCGGCTTTCTTT. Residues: CASRDEGQGAAAFF.

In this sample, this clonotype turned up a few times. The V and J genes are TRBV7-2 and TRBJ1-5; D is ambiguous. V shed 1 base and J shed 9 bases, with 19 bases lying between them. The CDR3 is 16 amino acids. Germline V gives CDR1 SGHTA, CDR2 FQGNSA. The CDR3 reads CASSLGQHGTRRPQHF. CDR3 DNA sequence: TGTGCCAGCAGCTTAGGGCAGCACGGAACGAGGCGGCCCCAGCATTTT.

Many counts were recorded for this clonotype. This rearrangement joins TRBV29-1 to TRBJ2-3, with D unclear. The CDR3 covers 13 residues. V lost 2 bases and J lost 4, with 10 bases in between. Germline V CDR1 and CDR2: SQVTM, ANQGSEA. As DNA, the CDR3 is TGCAGCGTTGAATCTACTTCCGCAGATACGCAGTATTTT. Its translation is CSVESTSADTQYF.